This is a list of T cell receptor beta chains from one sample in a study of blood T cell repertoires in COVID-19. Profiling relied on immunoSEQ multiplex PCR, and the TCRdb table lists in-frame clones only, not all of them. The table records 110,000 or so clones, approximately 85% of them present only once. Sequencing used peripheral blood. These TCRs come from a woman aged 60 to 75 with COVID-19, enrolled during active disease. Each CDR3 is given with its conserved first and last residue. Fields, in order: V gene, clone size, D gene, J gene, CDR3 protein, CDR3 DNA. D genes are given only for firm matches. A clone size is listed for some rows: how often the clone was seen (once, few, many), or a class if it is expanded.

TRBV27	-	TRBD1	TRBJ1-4	CASSLRGLGEKLFF	TGTGCCAGCAGTCTCAGGGGGCTCGGTGAAAAACTGTTTTTT
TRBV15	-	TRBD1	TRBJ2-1	CATSRDRDRGNEQFF	TGTGCCACCAGCAGAGACCGGGACAGGGGCAATGAGCAGTTCTTC
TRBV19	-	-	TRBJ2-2	CASSIEILTPGVFRSRGELFF	TGTGCCAGTAGTATAGAAATCCTTACCCCAGGGGTCTTTCGATCGCGCGGGGAGCTGTTTTTT
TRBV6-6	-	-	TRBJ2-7	CASSSGIWRGPYEQYF	TGTGCCAGCAGTTCAGGGATTTGGCGGGGACCCTACGAGCAGTACTTC
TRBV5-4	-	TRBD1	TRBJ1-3	CASSKFGQGNLNTIYF	TGTGCCAGCAGCAAATTTGGACAGGGGAATTTAAACACCATATATTTT
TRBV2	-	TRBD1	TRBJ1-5	CASSWTGTNQPQHF	TGTGCCAGCAGCTGGACAGGGACCAATCAGCCCCAGCATTTT
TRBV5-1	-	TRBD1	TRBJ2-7	CASSSGQGTYEQYF	TGCGCCAGCAGCTCAGGACAGGGGACCTACGAGCAGTACTTC
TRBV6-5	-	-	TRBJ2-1	CASSLRGSEQFF	TGTGCCAGCAGCCTGCGGGGTAGTGAGCAGTTCTTC
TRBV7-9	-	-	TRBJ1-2	CASSLADSSGYTF	TGTGCCAGCAGCTTAGCGGACAGCTCCGGCTACACCTTC
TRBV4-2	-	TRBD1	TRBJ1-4	CASSPDRGRRTNEKLFF	TGTGCCAGCAGCCCGGACAGGGGGCGCAGAACTAATGAAAAACTGTTTTTT
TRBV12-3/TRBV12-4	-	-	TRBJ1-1	CASRREGNTEAFF	TGTGCCAGCCGGCGGGAAGGCAACACTGAAGCTTTCTTT
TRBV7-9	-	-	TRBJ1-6	CASSFVGRSSYNSPLHF	TGTGCCAGCAGCTTTGTCGGTAGGAGCTCCTATAATTCACCCCTCCACTTT
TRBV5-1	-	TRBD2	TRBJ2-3	CASRGTSGGNTQYF	TGCGCCAGCCGGGGGACTAGCGGGGGGAATACGCAGTATTTT
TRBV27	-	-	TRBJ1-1	CASSLSTTYTEAFF	TGTGCCAGCAGTTTATCTACCACTTACACTGAAGCTTTCTTT
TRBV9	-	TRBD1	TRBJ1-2	CASSARTGGLGYTF	TGTGCCAGCAGCGCTAGGACAGGGGGTCTCGGCTACACCTTC
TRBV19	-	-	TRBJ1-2	CASTPVAQTVYGYTF	TGTGCCAGTACCCCCGTGGCACAGACGGTGTATGGCTACACCTTC
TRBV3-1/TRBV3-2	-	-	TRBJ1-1	CASSQGYRSQAEAFF	TGTGCCAGCAGCCAAGGGTACAGGTCGCAGGCTGAAGCTTTCTTT
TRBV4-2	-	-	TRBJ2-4	CASSQDYGGDIQYF	TGTGCCAGCAGCCAAGATTACGGAGGGGACATTCAGTACTTC
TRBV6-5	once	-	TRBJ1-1	CASRTSSGKNTEAFF	TGTGCCAGCAGGACGAGTTCGGGAAAGAACACTGAAGCTTTCTTT
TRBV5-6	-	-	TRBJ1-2	CASSLEGSASIYGYTF	TGTGCCAGCAGCTTGGAAGGCAGCGCCTCCATCTATGGCTACACCTTC
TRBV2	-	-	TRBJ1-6	CASRRLGLDNSPLHF	TGTGCCAGCAGGAGGTTGGGGCTCGATAATTCACCCCTCCACTTT
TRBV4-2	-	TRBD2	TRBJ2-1	CASSPERGRDEQFF	TGTGCCAGCAGCCCAGAGCGGGGGAGAGATGAGCAGTTCTTC
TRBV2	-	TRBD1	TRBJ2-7	CASRNTGVSYEQYF	TGTGCCAGCAGAAACACAGGGGTTTCCTACGAGCAGTACTTC
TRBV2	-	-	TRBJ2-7	CASSDGRTKREYF	TGTGCCAGCAGCGACGGGCGGACAAAAAGGGAGTACTTC
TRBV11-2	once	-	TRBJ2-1	CASSLEDSGVTNEQFF	TGTGCCAGCAGCTTAGAGGACTCCGGCGTCACCAATGAGCAGTTCTTC
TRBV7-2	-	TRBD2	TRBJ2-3	CASSQRGDSTDTQYF	TGTGCCAGCAGCCAGCGGGGGGATAGCACAGATACGCAGTATTTT
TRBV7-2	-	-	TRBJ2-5	CASSSNFQETQYF	TGTGCCAGCAGCTCGAACTTTCAAGAGACCCAGTACTTC
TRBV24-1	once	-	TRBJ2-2	CATSDGADNTGELFF	TGTGCCACCAGTGATGGGGCCGACAACACCGGGGAGCTGTTTTTT
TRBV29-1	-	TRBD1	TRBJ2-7	CSVWDSSYEQYF	TGCAGCGTTTGGGACAGCTCCTACGAGCAGTACTTC
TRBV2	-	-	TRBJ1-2	CAREAGGSSGYTF	TGTGCCCGTGAAGCGGGGGGAAGTAGTGGCTACACCTTC
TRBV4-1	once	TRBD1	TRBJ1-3	CASSQGQGITGNTIYF	TGCGCCAGCAGCCAAGGACAGGGAATAACTGGAAACACCATATATTTT
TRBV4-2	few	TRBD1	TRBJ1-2	CASSQDEPGQAVPNYGYTF	TGTGCCAGCAGCCAAGATGAGCCGGGACAGGCGGTGCCTAACTATGGCTACACCTTC
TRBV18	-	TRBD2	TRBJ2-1	CASSPSILAGGYNEQFF	TGTGCCAGCTCACCTTCGATCCTAGCGGGGGGCTACAATGAGCAGTTCTTC
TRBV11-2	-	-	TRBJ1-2	CASRKLTGRTNYGYTF	TGTGCCAGCAGGAAGTTGACAGGCCGGACTAACTATGGCTACACCTTC
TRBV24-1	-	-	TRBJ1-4	CATSAPVVQGTEKLFF	TGTGCCACCAGTGCCCCCGTTGTGCAGGGGACTGAAAAACTGTTTTTT
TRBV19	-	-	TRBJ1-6	CASSIGGLPLHF	TGTGCCAGTAGTATCGGGGGGTTACCCCTCCACTTT
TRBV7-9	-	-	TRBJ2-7	CASSYGHYEQYF	TGTGCCAGCAGCTATGGCCACTACGAGCAGTACTTC
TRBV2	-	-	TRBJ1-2	CASSEPGQYGYTF	TGTGCCAGCAGCGAACCGGGACAATATGGCTACACCTTC
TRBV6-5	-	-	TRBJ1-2	CASYREGDGYTF	TGTGCCAGCTACAGGGAAGGCGATGGCTACACCTTC
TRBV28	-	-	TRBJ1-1	CASSLRQVNTEAFF	TGTGCCAGCAGTTTAAGGCAGGTAAACACTGAAGCTTTCTTT
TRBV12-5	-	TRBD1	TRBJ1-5	CASGFLGGGNNQPQHF	TGTGCTAGTGGTTTCCTCGGAGGGGGCAACAATCAGCCCCAGCATTTT
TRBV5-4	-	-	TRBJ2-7	CASSLEGGAEEQYF	TGTGCCAGCAGCTTGGAAGGGGGGGCTGAAGAGCAGTACTTC
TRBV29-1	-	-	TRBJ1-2	CSVQQGYGYTF	TGCAGCGTTCAACAGGGCTATGGCTACACCTTC
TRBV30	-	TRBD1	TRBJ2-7	CAWKTDRDYEQYF	TGTGCCTGGAAGACTGACAGGGACTACGAGCAGTACTTC
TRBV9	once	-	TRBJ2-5	CASSVLGEQETQYF	TGTGCCAGCAGCGTCCTCGGGGAACAAGAGACCCAGTACTTC
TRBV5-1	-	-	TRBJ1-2	CASSLGAGYGYTF	TGCGCCAGCAGCTTGGGGGCGGGATATGGCTACACCTTC
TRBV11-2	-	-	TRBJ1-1	CASSLDPGEDREAFF	TGTGCCAGCAGCTTAGACCCGGGGGAGGACCGAGAAGCTTTCTTT
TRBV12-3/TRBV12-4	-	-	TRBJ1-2	CARRGGIYGYTF	TGTGCCAGACGAGGGGGAATCTATGGCTACACCTTC
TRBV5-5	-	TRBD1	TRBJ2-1	CASSPGWDRGFLWFF	TGTGCCAGCAGCCCGGGTTGGGACAGGGGATTTTTATGGTTCTTC
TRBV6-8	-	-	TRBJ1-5	CASSPYSQPQHF	TGTGCCAGCAGTCCTTACTCTCAGCCCCAGCATTTT
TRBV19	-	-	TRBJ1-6	CASKPGGPINSPLHF	TGTGCCAGTAAACCGGGGGGCCCAATCAATTCACCCCTCCACTTT
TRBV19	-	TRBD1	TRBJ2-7	CASSILTGANYEQYF	TGTGCCAGTAGTATTCTGACAGGGGCCAACTACGAGCAGTACTTC
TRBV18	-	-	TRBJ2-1	CASSPPGAGVNEQFF	TGTGCCAGCTCACCACCGGGGGCTGGGGTCAATGAGCAGTTCTTC
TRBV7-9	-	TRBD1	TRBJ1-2	CASSFPGTDYGYTF	TGTGCCAGCAGCTTCCCGGGGACAGACTATGGCTACACCTTC
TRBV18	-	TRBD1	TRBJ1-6	CASSPGQGEGSLLHF	TGTGCCAGCTCACCCGGACAGGGAGAAGGTTCACTCCTCCACTTT
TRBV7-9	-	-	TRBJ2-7	CASTATQGGSYEQYF	TGTGCCAGCACGGCGACACAGGGCGGCTCCTACGAGCAGTACTTC
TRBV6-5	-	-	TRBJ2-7	CASSAGDSYEQYF	TGTGCCAGCAGCGCAGGGGACTCCTACGAGCAGTACTTC
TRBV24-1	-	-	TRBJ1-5	CATAPHRGGNQPQHF	TGTGCCACCGCACCCCATCGGGGTGGCAATCAGCCCCAGCATTTT
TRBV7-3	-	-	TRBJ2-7	CASSLLVGHPYEQYF	TGTGCCAGCAGCCTCCTCGTCGGACATCCCTACGAGCAGTACTTC